This is a list of T cell receptor beta chains from one sample in a study of a mutant IDH1 vaccine in newly diagnosed glioma. TCRdb's table, derived via immunoSEQ multiplex PCR, lists solely in-frame clones and lacks some. The repertoire holds 20,000 to 25,000 clones, with 70% to 90% as singletons. The sample was PBMCs, taken from a glioma patient treated with radiotherapy, temozolomide or both. These receptors came from a man in his forties with glioma. Each CDR3 is given with its conserved first and last residue. D genes are given only for firm matches. Rows give clone size only sometimes, using once, few, many, or a class for an expanded clone.

V gene	D gene	clone size	J gene	CDR3 DNA	CDR3 protein
TRBV19	TRBD2	.	TRBJ2-1	TGTGCCAGTAGTGCCCCTCTAGCGGGTGCCTACAATGAGCAGTTCTTC	CASSAPLAGAYNEQFF
TRBV9	TRBD1	.	TRBJ2-5	TGTGCCAGCAGCGCTGGTCCCGGGACAGGGAAAGAGACCCAGTACTTC	CASSAGPGTGKETQYF
TRBV15	.	once	TRBJ2-7	TGTGCCACCAGCAGAGGGAGCTCCTACGAGCAGTACTTC	CATSRGSSYEQYF
TRBV2	.	.	TRBJ1-1	TGTGCCAGCAGTGGAGGAGGTTCTTTTGGGGCTTTCTTT	CASSGGGSFGAFF
TRBV5-1	TRBD1	.	TRBJ2-2	TGCGCCAGCAGCTTGGAAGGGGGCGAAACCGGGGAGCTGTTTTTT	CASSLEGGETGELFF
TRBV7-6	TRBD1	few	TRBJ2-7	TGTGCCAGCAGCTTGGCAGGGGGCTACTCCTACGAGCAGTACTTC	CASSLAGGYSYEQYF
TRBV15	.	.	TRBJ2-1	TGTGCCACCAGCAGAGATACGGGGCTAGACTCCTACAATGAGCAGTTCTTC	CATSRDTGLDSYNEQFF
TRBV5-1	TRBD1	.	TRBJ2-3	TGCGCCAGCAGCTTGGGACAGGGGGGTCAAGATACGCAGTATTTT	CASSLGQGGQDTQYF
TRBV28	.	.	TRBJ1-4	TGTGCCAGCAGTTTAATGGGTGGGGGAACTAATGAAAAACTGTTTTTT	CASSLMGGGTNEKLFF
TRBV25-1	.	few	TRBJ1-5	TGTGCCAGCAGTGATTCGAGGGCCCAGCATTTT	CASSDSRAQHF
TRBV10-3	.	few	TRBJ2-7	TGTGCCATCAGTGAGTCGGGGGACTCCTACGAGCAGTACTTC	CAISESGDSYEQYF
TRBV15	.	.	TRBJ2-1	TGTGCCACCAGCAGAGATGGGTACAATGAGCAGTTCTTC	CATSRDGYNEQFF
TRBV5-4	.	.	TRBJ1-4	TGTGCCAGCAGCTTTGCAGGGCCGGGTGAAAAACTGTTTTTT	CASSFAGPGEKLFF
TRBV5-1	.	once	TRBJ1-1	TGCGCCAGCAGCTTAACCTTCGGTGGGAACACTGAAGCTTTCTTT	CASSLTFGGNTEAFF
TRBV7-3	.	.	TRBJ2-5	TGTGCCAGCAGCCCCTCTGGCTTGCAAGAGACCCAGTACTTC	CASSPSGLQETQYF
TRBV4-2	.	.	TRBJ1-2	TGTGCCAGCAGCCGTGAGGGAACTGTCTATGGCTACACCTTC	CASSREGTVYGYTF